These 27 T cell receptor beta chains share one sample of origin, sequenced in a study of cytomegalovirus exposure and HLA in healthy donors. The PCR contained 60 Vbeta and 13 Jbeta primers. Clones were sequenced by immunoSEQ multiplex PCR, and TCRdb holds only the in-frame ones, with some missing. The data hold around 150,000 clones, with about two thirds observed a single time. The sequencing input was PBMCs. The receptors originated from a man in his thirties or forties in good health and CMV-seropositive.

This sequence joins TRBV6-1 and TRBJ2-5; TRBD1 might be the D (6 bases). The V end was cut by 7 bases, the J end by 0 bases, with 15 bases between. The CDR3 totals 15 residues. The germline gives CDR1 MNHNS, CDR2 SASEGT. In DNA form, the CDR3 reads TGTGCCAGCACAGATACCGGGACATACCAAGAGACCCAGTACTTC. It codes for CASTDTGTYQETQYF.

This clone was found a few times. The chain links TRBV5-6 to TRBJ2-7, with D possibly being TRBD2 (6 bases). The CDR3 sequence is 14 residues long. The V gene's germline CDR1 is SGHDT and CDR2 YYEEEE. V lost 0 bases and J lost 2, with 9 bases in between. The CDR3 protein is CASSLGASAYEQYF. CDR3 coding DNA: TGTGCCAGCAGCTTGGGGGCTAGCGCCTACGAGCAGTACTTC.

The chain uses TRBV6-4 and TRBJ1-1; no reliable D call. V dropped 4 bases and J dropped 0 bases, with 6 bases sitting between them. The CDR3 covers 13 residues. Germline assignment: CDR1 MRHNA and CDR2 SNTAGT. The CDR3, as DNA: TGTGCCAGCAGTGCACAGATGAACACTGAAGCTTTCTTT. Translated, it gives CASSAQMNTEAFF.

This rearrangement joins TRBV29-1 to TRBJ2-5; 8 nucleotides match TRBD2. This CDR3 is built from 14 residues. V lost 8 bases and J lost 7; bases outside the gene matches: 15. In germline, CDR1 is SQVTM, CDR2 ANQGSEA. The CDR3 DNA sequence: TGCAGCTTTAGCGGGAAGTTGCTTCAGGGGACCCAGTACTTC. This translates into CSFSGKLLQGTQYF.

This clone came up a few times. The CDR3 sequence: CASSFRDRFYEQYF. Here the CDR3 DNA reads TGTGCCAGCAGCTTCAGGGACAGGTTCTACGAGCAGTACTTC. V is TRBV5-8 and J is TRBJ2-7; 8 bases are a match to TRBD1. Germline V gene data show CDR1 as SGHTS and CDR2 as YDEGEE. CDR3 length: 14 amino acids. V trimming: 2 bases; J trimming: 3 bases; junction bases outside the gene matches: 4.

This rearrangement joins TRBV7-6 to TRBJ1-1; D not resolved. Germline CDR1 is SGHVS and CDR2 is FNYEAQ. V was cut by 3 bases and J by 1 base, with 6 bases left in between. The CDR3 contains 13 residues. The CDR3 loop is CASSLSGNTEAFF. For the CDR3, the DNA is TGTGCCAGCAGCTTGTCGGGGAACACTGAAGCTTTCTTT.

The rearrangement uses TRBV5-1 and TRBJ2-7, with 7 bases fitting TRBD2. V shed 0 bases, J shed 0 bases, and the junction held 6 bases outside the gene matches. The CDR3 consists of 16 residues. Germline V gives CDR1 SGHRS, CDR2 YFSETQ. The CDR3 DNA reads TGCGCCAGCAGCTTGGCGGGGGGAGAATTCTCCTACGAGCAGTACTTC. Its translation: CASSLAGGEFSYEQYF.

The rearrangement joins TRBV20-1 to TRBJ2-3; no definite D call. Trimming cost V 5 bases and J 6 bases, with 9 bases left between them. Germline V gives CDR1 DFQATT, CDR2 SNEGSKA (reference sequence). This CDR3 comprises 11 residues. CDR3 nucleotide sequence: TGCAGTGCTTCCCCCGGGGATACGCAGTATTTT. Translation: CSASPGDTQYF.

The chain is built from TRBV6-5 and TRBJ2-7; TRBD1 agrees at 12 bases. The V gene end was trimmed by 10 bases and the J gene end by 6 bases; junction bases not matched to a gene: 7. CDR3 length equals 13 residues. CDR1 and CDR2 from the germline V gene are MNHEY and SVGAGI. The DNA for the CDR3 is TGTGCCACCGGGACAGGGGGCCCTCTCGAGCAGTACTTC. Encoded protein: CATGTGGPLEQYF.

There are a few counts of this clone. The V call is TRBV6-6, the J call TRBJ1-2; perhaps TRBD1 as D (6 bases). The CDR3 contains 15 residues. Germline CDR1 reads MNHNY; CDR2 reads SVGAGI (reference sequence). Trimming removed 8 bases at V and 4 bases at J, with 20 bases between. The CDR3 loop is CASDPGDRLIYGYTF. CDR3 nucleotides: TGTGCCAGCGATCCAGGGGATCGGTTGATCTATGGCTACACCTTC.

The V gene is TRBV7-2, the J gene TRBJ2-3, with 7 bases lining up with TRBD1. The CDR3 is 14 amino acids. Trimming cost V 2 bases and J 4 bases; bases outside gene matches: 3. Germline lookup yields CDR1 SGHTA and CDR2 FQGNSA. The CDR3 nucleotides read TGTGCCAGCAGCTTATTAGGGGGCGCAGATACGCAGTATTTT. This encodes CASSLLGGADTQYF.

Of note for this clone: Other DNA sequences within the sample encode an identical CDR3. The gene calls are TRBV7-2 and TRBJ2-7; perhaps TRBD2 as D (5 bases). The CDR3 length is 15 residues. V lost 3 bases and J lost 4, with 16 bases in between. Looked up from germline, CDR1 is SGHTA and CDR2 is FQGNSA. As DNA, the CDR3 is TGTGCCAGCAGCTTGGCCAGCGGAGATTCTTACGAGCAGTACTTC. Encoded protein: CASSLASGDSYEQYF.

This clone was observed a few times. This chain joins TRBV10-3 and TRBJ2-7; D might be TRBD2 (6 bases). Germline V gene data show CDR1 as ENHRY and CDR2 as SYGVKD. This CDR3 has 13 amino acids. Trimming removed 6 bases from V and 7 bases from J, with 16 bases in between. The CDR3 DNA reads as TGTGCCATCAGCGCGGACGCGGCGGGAGAGCAGTACTTC. Protein sequence: CAISADAAGEQYF.

The chain carries TRBV5-1 and TRBJ2-1, with D tentatively TRBD2 (6 bases). The germline V gene encodes CDR1 SGHRS and CDR2 YFSETQ. The CDR3 extends over 16 amino acids. The V gene lost 4 bases and the J gene lost 9 bases, with 23 bases spanning the gap. The CDR3 protein is CASSRRGGTDPFEQFF. In nucleotides, the CDR3 is TGCGCCAGCAGCCGCCGGGGCGGGACGGACCCTTTTGAGCAGTTCTTC.

This rearrangement joins TRBV27 to TRBJ2-7; TRBD1 might be the D (6 bases). The V and J ends lost 4 bases and 10 bases respectively, with 20 bases between them. The CDR3 runs 14 residues. The germline V gene has CDR1 MNHEY and CDR2 SMNVEV (reference sequence). The CDR3 is CASSWDGRAGAQYF. The CDR3 coding sequence is TGTGCCAGCAGTTGGGATGGTCGGGCAGGGGCCCAGTACTTC.

J is TRBJ2-7 and V is TRBV4-1; D may be TRBD2 (5 bases). Trimming pared 0 bases from V and 2 bases from J, leaving 20 bases between. The CDR3 spans 18 residues. Germline-derived CDR1 and CDR2 are MGHRA and YSYEKL. DNA of the CDR3: TGCGCCAGCAGCCAAGAGGCGGGTAGCGCAACCTCGACCTACGAGCAGTACTTC. The encoded protein is CASSQEAGSATSTYEQYF.

The chain couples TRBV7-3 to TRBJ2-5; 10 nucleotides line up with TRBD2. Trimming took 5 bases from V and 3 from J; bases not matched to a gene: 3. The CDR3 is made up of 14 amino acids. Germline V gene sequence: CDR1 SGHTA, CDR2 FQGTGA. For the CDR3, the DNA is TGTGCCAGCAGCCTAGGGACTAGCGAAGAGACCCAGTACTTC. As protein: CASSLGTSEETQYF.

The chain uses TRBV28 and TRBJ1-3, with 8 bases lining up with TRBD1. The CDR3 length is 14 residues. Germline values: CDR1 MDHEN, CDR2 SYDVKM. The junction had 8 bases not matched to a gene; V was cut back by 7 bases and J by 6 bases. The CDR3 loop is CASTAGQGLNTIYF. CDR3 nucleotides: TGTGCCAGCACCGCCGGACAGGGTCTAAACACCATATATTTT.

The J gene is TRBJ1-1, the V gene TRBV6-5; possibly TRBD1 for D (5 bases). The germline gives CDR1 MNHEY, CDR2 SVGAGI. V lost 8 bases and J 4 bases, leaving 14 bases between the germline ends. The length of the CDR3 is 13 residues. The CDR3 spells CASGRGRGTEAFF. DNA for the CDR3: TGTGCCAGCGGGCGGGGAAGGGGCACTGAAGCTTTCTTT.

The chain carries TRBV9 and TRBJ2-5, with 9 bases that match TRBD2. The last part of the DNA fits TRBJ2-7 better; the J call may be wrong. Germline CDR1 and CDR2: SGDLS and YYNGEE. The CDR3 consists of 17 residues. CDR3 nucleotide sequence: TGTGCCAGCAGCCCCCGGGGTGCGGGAGGGCCCATCCACGAGCAGTACTTC. It codes for CASSPRGAGGPIHEQYF.

The rearrangement joins TRBV30 to TRBJ2-7; TRBD1 matches at 7 bases. This CDR3 comprises 17 residues. V was clipped by 7 bases and J by 0 bases; unmatched bases: 18. Germline CDR1 reads GTSNPN; CDR2 reads SVGIG (reference sequence). In DNA form, the CDR3 reads TGTGCCTATATTCCGGGACAGCGTATAGTAACCTCCTACGAGCAGTACTTC. It yields the protein CAYIPGQRIVTSYEQYF.

The chain links TRBV4-1 to TRBJ1-2; D is unresolved. Trimming pared 1 base from V and 0 bases from J, leaving 9 bases between. CDR1 and CDR2 (germline): MGHRA, YSYEKL. The CDR3 runs to 15 residues. This chain's CDR3 is CASSQGLISNYGYTF. CDR3 sequence (DNA): TGCGCCAGCAGCCAAGGACTGATCTCTAACTATGGCTACACCTTC.

This clone was found once. The chain uses TRBV7-3 and TRBJ2-5; D may be TRBD1 (6 bases). Per the germline V gene, CDR1 is SGHTA and CDR2 is FQGTGA. The CDR3 is 13 residues long. The V gene lost 5 bases and the J gene lost 2 bases, with 9 bases spanning the gap. This chain's CDR3 is CASSTQGQETQYF. As DNA, the CDR3 is TGTGCCAGCAGCACACAGGGACAAGAGACCCAGTACTTC.

In its sample, this clone was seen once. The gene calls are TRBV27 and TRBJ2-1, with D possibly matching TRBD2 (5 bases). The ends were cut back, 3 bases at V and 5 bases at J, with 20 bases in the middle. The CDR3 spans 17 residues. The germline gives CDR1 MNHEY, CDR2 SMNVEV (reference sequence). The CDR3 spells CASSFGLSLIKNNEQFF. The CDR3 coding sequence is TGTGCCAGCAGTTTCGGACTCTCCCTAATCAAAAACAATGAGCAGTTCTTC.

The chain couples TRBV5-6 to TRBJ1-2; D is undetermined. The CDR3 has 14 amino acids. Trimming left V 4 bases short and J 3 bases short, with 13 bases between. Germline V gene data show CDR1 as SGHDT and CDR2 as YYEEEE. The CDR3 loop is CASSVTELDYGYTF. The CDR3 nucleotides are TGTGCCAGCAGCGTAACGGAACTAGACTATGGCTACACCTTC.

V and J are TRBV19 and TRBJ2-3, with 11 bases matching TRBD2. This CDR3 contains 16 residues. Germline lookup yields CDR1 LNHDA and CDR2 SQIVND (reference sequence). V dropped 6 bases and J dropped 0; count of bases not matched to a gene: 5. DNA for the CDR3: TGTGCCAGTAGCCCGACTAGCGGGACTAGCACAGATACGCAGTATTTT. Protein sequence: CASSPTSGTSTDTQYF.

This chain uses TRBV4-1 with TRBJ1-4; 8 bases are a match to TRBD1. In germline, CDR1 is MGHRA, CDR2 YSYEKL. This CDR3 region has 16 residues. The V gene end was trimmed by 1 base and the J gene end by 8 bases; junction bases not matched to a gene: 9. This CDR3 is CASSQAEQGVREKLFF. The CDR3 DNA is TGCGCCAGCAGCCAAGCGGAACAGGGGGTAAGGGAAAAACTGTTTTTT.